This TCR beta chain was identified in a study of blood T cell repertoires in COVID-19. The protocol was immunoSEQ multiplex PCR, while the TCRdb copy is restricted to in-frame clones and leaves out a portion. The profile shows approximately 330,000 clones, 80% to 90% of them singletons. The CDR3 sequence is 12 residues long. The germline V gene has CDR1 MNHEY and CDR2 SVGAGI. Trimming stripped 2 bases from V and 10 bases from J, with 11 bases between. The V gene is TRBV6-5, the J gene TRBJ1-2; D perhaps matches TRBD1 (5 bases). Sequenced sample: PBMCs or T cells enriched from blood (not recorded which). The clonotype originates from a middle-aged woman with acute COVID-19. The CDR3 here is CASSYGGEAYTF. CDR3 in DNA: TGTGCCAGCAGTTACGGGGGGGAGGCCTACACCTTC.